This TCR beta chain was sequenced during a study of CD8+ T cells in alopecia areata. The wider study: Oral tofacitinib, 5 to 10 mg twice daily, was given in an open-label trial. Once tofacitinib had been taken for 6 to 18 months, 6 months off drug followed.

The CDR3 length is 14 residues. V was trimmed by 3 bases and J by 5 bases, leaving 11 bases between them. The germline CDR1 and CDR2 sequences are MNHEY and SMNVEV (reference sequence). Reverse transcription of extracted RNA yielded cDNA, which provided the sequencing template. Assay used: immunoSEQ multiplex PCR; TCRdb lists only in-frame clones, some missing. The sample includes 150,000 or so clones, about 87% of them seen just once. Both peripheral blood and punch biopsies of lesional scalp skin were obtained from patients who had alopecia areata. Researchers picked out CD4+ and CD8+ T cells from PBMCs by sorting.

The chain has TRBV27 and TRBJ2-1, with D unresolved. The receptor was isolated from a human donor with alopecia areata. Sequences were derived from CD8+ T cells sorted from blood, sampled at week 0. The CDR3 region is CASSFTFDHNEQFF. The CDR3 DNA reads as TGTGCCAGCAGTTTCACCTTCGACCACAATGAGCAGTTCTTC.